The clone carrying this T cell receptor (beta chain) was seen more than once but under ten times. Antigen specificity is unknown. The data derive from a study of beta chain features in type 1 diabetes. The ends were cut back, 5 bases at V and 0 bases at J, with 7 bases in the middle. The germline gives CDR1 SGHTA, CDR2 FQGTGA. This CDR3 has 14 residues. The entirety of the isolated RNA underwent reverse transcription, so expressed TCRB transcripts were sequenced. Libraries were prepared by immunoSEQ multiplex PCR; TCRdb keeps only in-frame clonotypes and omits some of them. The repertoire includes about 900,000 clones, 15% to 20% of them detected once, and around 0.02% sits in the top ten. Whole-study findings and limits: Sampled from patients, naive, central memory and Treg TCRB repertoires appeared more similar than those sampled from healthy donors. Type 1 diabetes patients showed fewer insertions and more deletions at VDJ junctions. Any HLA-type effect on TCRB rearrangement remained unresolved here.

The purity of all sorted populations exceeded 95%. The receptor was derived from a woman between 18 and 29 years old in good health. V is TRBV7-3 and J is TRBJ2-2; D unresolved. The specimen was naive CD4+ T cells from blood. The CDR3 bases are TGTGCCAGCAGCACCGGTACGAACACCGGGGAGCTGTTTTTT. Translation gives CASSTGTNTGELFF.